This note documents a single T cell receptor beta chain sequence. Its target is unknown. The source of the sample is a study of regulatory T cells in long-lasting Graves disease. Study details: Persistent Graves' disease meant over 5 years of antithyroid drugs with positive TSH receptor antibodies. The study's findings and limits: TCR diversity in persistent Graves' patients was below that of newly diagnosed ones.

Sample time point: persistent/refractory GD, antithyroid drugs over 5 years with positive TRAb. The TCR library used RNA extracted from PBMCs. Under American Thyroid Association guidelines, Graves' disease was diagnosed. Combining iRepertoire HTBI primers with Arm-PCR of CDR3 regions, the authors built TCR beta libraries. TCRdb re-derived calls from the multiplex PCR reads in MiXCR, one entry per CDR3 protein. The repertoire has approximately 690,000 distinct CDR3 sequences, roughly 30% of them found once; the top ten carry 40% to 55%. Germline CDR1 PRHDT, CDR2 FYEKMQ (reference sequence). Trimming removed 5 bases from V and 6 bases from J; junction bases left unmatched: 3. The CDR3 contains 13 residues.

The chain employs TRBV13 and TRBJ1-5, with 8 bases identical to TRBD1. This TCR was sampled from a female donor with Graves disease. Source: peripheral blood mononuclear cells (PBMCs), taken when the disease was refractory, from a patient treated with antithyroid drugs. The DNA for the CDR3 is TGTGCCAGCAGCCTCAGGGGGCGTCAGCCCCAGCATTTT. Translating gives CASSLRGRQPQHF. Drawing the rest from reference TRBV13 and TRBJ1-5, the complete variable domain is AAGVIQSPRHLIKEKRETATLKCYPIPRHDTVYWYQQGPGQDPQFLISFYEKMQSDKGSIPDRFSAQQFSDYHSELNMSSLELGDSALYFCASSLRGRQPQHFGDGTRLSIL.